This paragraph covers one T cell receptor beta chain sequence. The sample comes from a study of CD8+ T cells in alopecia areata. Study in general: Patients given treatment had severity scored by the percentage of scalp area affected.

Described treatment: oral pan-JAK inhibitor, 5-10 mg twice daily. In each case, RNA was isolated and then reverse transcribed into cDNA as the sequencing template. TCRdb keeps only in-frame clones here, not all; method: immunoSEQ multiplex PCR. The repertoire consists of tens of thousands of clones, with about two thirds occurring once and the leading ten covering 15% to 20%. V was cut by 3 bases and J by 0 bases, with 14 bases left in between. Germline V lookup: CDR1 GTSNPN, CDR2 SVGIG (reference sequence). The CDR3 totals 15 residues. The gene calls are TRBV30 and TRBJ1-1, with D tentatively TRBD1 (5 bases). The clonotype originates from a human donor with alopecia areata. The sequenced sample was CD8+ T cells sorted from blood, obtained at week 44, from a patient treated with tofacitinib. CDR3 sequence (DNA): TGTGCCTGGAGACCGATGACAGAGCTGAACACTGAAGCTTTCTTT. Its translation: CAWRPMTELNTEAFF.